This T cell receptor (beta chain) was identified during a study of blood T cells in healthy people across ages. Study-wide results and caveats: Both naive CD4+ cell counts and diversity were greater in long-lived donors than in aged donors.

Germline assignment: CDR1 SNHLY and CDR2 FYNNEI. V dropped 3 bases and J dropped 16; count of bases not matched to a gene: 5. The CDR3 is 11 amino acids. Through a sample-barcoded 5' primer and a J-beta primer mix, a second PCR was run for 7 to 11 cycles. Carrying 12 random nucleotides, a template-switch adaptor labeled each individual cDNA molecule. TCRdb recomputed calls from the 5' RACE reads with MiXCR, one row per CDR3 protein. The table has about 570,000 distinct CDR3 sequences, about 26% seen once. Worth noting for this clonotype: Its antigen is undetermined.

Sequencing input: blood. The chain carries TRBV2 and TRBJ2-1, with 8 bases fitting TRBD1. The clonotype comes from a woman aged 65 to 85 in good health. CDR3 loop: CASSEETGDFF. CDR3 nucleotides: TGTGCCAGCAGTGAGGAGACAGGGGACTTCTTC.